One sample yielded the 8 T cell receptor beta chains listed below, sequenced in a study of CD8 T cells in ankylosing spondylitis. TCRdb analysed the 5' RACE reads with MiXCR anew, one entry per CDR3 protein. This sample has 300,000 to 400,000 distinct CDR3 sequences, with approximately 22% found just once. The sample was blood, either unsorted or a sorted T cell fraction (not recorded which). These receptor sequences come from a male donor with ankylosing spondylitis or in good health (not recorded which).

This clonotype came up a few times. The chain is built from TRBV13 and TRBJ2-7; TRBD2 is a possible D gene (5 bases). CDR3 length: 14 residues. With 2 bases removed from V and 3 bases from J, the gap between germline ends came to 11 bases. Germline V lookup: CDR1 PRHDT, CDR2 FYEKMQ (reference sequence). CDR3 nucleotides: TGTGCCAGCAGCTTATCCTCCGGGAACTACGAGCAGTACTTC. Amino acids: CASSLSSGNYEQYF. The full variable domain, with the rest looked up from reference TRBV13 and TRBJ2-7, is AAGVIQSPRHLIKEKRETATLKCYPIPRHDTVYWYQQGPGQDPQFLISFYEKMQSDKGSIPDRFSAQQFSDYHSELNMSSLELGDSALYFCASSLSSGNYEQYFGPGTRLTVT.

This chain links TRBV24-1 with TRBJ2-2, with D unclear. The germline V gene has CDR1 KGHDR and CDR2 SFDVKD. This CDR3 region has 12 residues. V dropped 5 bases and J dropped 5 bases, with 5 bases sitting between them. CDR3 sequence: CATSGETGELFF. Here the CDR3 DNA reads TGTGCCACCAGTGGGGAAACCGGGGAGCTGTTTTTT.

The chain employs TRBV6-4 and TRBJ1-1, with D hard to call. From germline, CDR1 is MRHNA and CDR2 SNTAGT. Trimming shortened V by 9 bases and J by 2 bases, and 4 bases separated the two germline ends. The CDR3 has 10 residues. The CDR3 protein is CARRNTEAFF. Written as DNA, the CDR3 is TGTGCCAGGCGTAACACTGAAGCTTTCTTT.

This clonotype was recorded a few times. V gene TRBV12-3 or TRBV12-4 combines with J gene TRBJ2-2; 8 bases line up with TRBD2. The CDR3 loop spans 16 amino acids. Losses at the gene ends were 3 bases for V and 7 bases for J; bases not matched to a gene: 10. The CDR3 sequence is CASSFGSGAGGGELFF. CDR3 sequence (DNA): TGTGCCAGCAGTTTTGGTAGCGGGGCAGGAGGCGGGGAGCTGTTTTTT.

This clonotype was found a few times. The rearrangement links TRBV7-2 to TRBJ2-2; D is unclear. V lost 3 bases and J lost 7, with 12 bases in between. The germline CDR1 and CDR2 sequences are SGHTA and FQGNSA. The CDR3 consists of 14 residues. The CDR3 DNA reads TGTGCCAGCAGCTTCTATTACAGCAACGGGGAGCTGTTTTTT. The encoded protein is CASSFYYSNGELFF.

This clonotype was counted only a few times. The V gene is TRBV20-1, the J gene TRBJ2-7; 13 nucleotides match TRBD2. The V gene's germline CDR1 is DFQATT and CDR2 SNEGSKA (reference sequence). The CDR3 totals 16 residues. With 1 base clipped from V and 3 bases from J, the junction kept 6 bases outside the gene matches. The CDR3 loop reads CSARGGTSGAFYEQYF. The CDR3 nucleotides are TGCAGTGCTAGAGGAGGGACTAGCGGGGCTTTCTACGAGCAGTACTTC.

This chain connects TRBV20-1 to TRBJ2-1; D perhaps matches TRBD1 (6 bases). Germline assignment: CDR1 DFQATT and CDR2 SNEGSKA (reference sequence). The V and J ends lost 7 bases and 7 bases respectively, with 29 bases between them. The CDR3 consists of 17 residues. The CDR3 DNA reads TGCAGTGTAATTGTCCGGGCAGGGGAGCCGCTGGGGAATGAGCAGTTCTTC. The encoded protein is CSVIVRAGEPLGNEQFF.

The rearrangement joins TRBV29-1 to TRBJ2-2, with D tentatively TRBD1 (6 bases). Deletions cut 3 bases from V and 5 bases from J, with 16 bases between. Per germline, CDR1 SQVTM and CDR2 ANQGSEA. The CDR3 is 15 amino acids. The chain's CDR3 is CSVEEQGRETGELFF. As DNA, the CDR3 is TGCAGCGTTGAGGAACAGGGTAGGGAGACCGGGGAGCTGTTTTTT.